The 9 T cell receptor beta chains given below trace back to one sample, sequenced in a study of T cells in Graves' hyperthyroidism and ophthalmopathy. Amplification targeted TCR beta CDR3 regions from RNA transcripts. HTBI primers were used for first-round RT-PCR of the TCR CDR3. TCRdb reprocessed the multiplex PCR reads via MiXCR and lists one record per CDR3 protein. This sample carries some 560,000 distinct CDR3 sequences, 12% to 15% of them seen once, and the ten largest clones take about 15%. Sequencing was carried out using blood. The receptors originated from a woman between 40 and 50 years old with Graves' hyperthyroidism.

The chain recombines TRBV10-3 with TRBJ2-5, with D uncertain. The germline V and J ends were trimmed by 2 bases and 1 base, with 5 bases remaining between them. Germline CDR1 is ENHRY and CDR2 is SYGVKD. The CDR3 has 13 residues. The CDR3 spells CAISEPPQETQYF. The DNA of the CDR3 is TGTGCCATCAGTGAGCCCCCCCAAGAGACCCAGTACTTC.

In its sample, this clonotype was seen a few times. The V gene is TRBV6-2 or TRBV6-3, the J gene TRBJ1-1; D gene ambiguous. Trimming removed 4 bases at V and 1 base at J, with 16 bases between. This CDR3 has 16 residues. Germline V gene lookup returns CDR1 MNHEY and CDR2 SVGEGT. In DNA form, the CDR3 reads TGTGCCAGCAGTTTCGGGTGGCGCGGGGAGAACACTGAAGCTTTCTTT. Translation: CASSFGWRGENTEAFF.

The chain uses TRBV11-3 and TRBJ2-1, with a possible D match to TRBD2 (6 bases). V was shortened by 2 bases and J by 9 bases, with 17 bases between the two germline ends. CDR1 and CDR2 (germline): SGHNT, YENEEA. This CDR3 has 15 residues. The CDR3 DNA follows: TGTGCCAGCAGCTTAAGGCTCGCTAGCGCCAGTGAGCAGTTCTTC. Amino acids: CASSLRLASASEQFF.

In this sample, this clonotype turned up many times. The DNA of the CDR3 is TGTGCCAGCAGTTTATCTGGGGTGACAGGACACACCGGGGAGCTGTTTTTT. Encoded protein: CASSLSGVTGHTGELFF. The V gene is TRBV27, the J gene TRBJ2-2; D might be TRBD1 (6 bases). Germline V gives CDR1 MNHEY, CDR2 SMNVEV (reference sequence). Trimming took 0 bases from V and 3 from J, leaving 14 bases between them. The CDR3 has 17 amino acids.

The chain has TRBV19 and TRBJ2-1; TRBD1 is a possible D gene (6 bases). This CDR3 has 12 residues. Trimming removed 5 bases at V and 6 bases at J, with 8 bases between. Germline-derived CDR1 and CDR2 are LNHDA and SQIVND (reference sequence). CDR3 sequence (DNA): TGTGCCAGTAGTCAGGGGTCCAATGAGCAGTTCTTC. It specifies CASSQGSNEQFF. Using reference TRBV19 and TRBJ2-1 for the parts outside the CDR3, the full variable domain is DGGITQSPKYLFRKEGQNVTLSCEQNLNHDAMYWYRQDPGQGLRLIYYSQIVNDFQKGDIAEGYSVSREKKESFPLTVTSAQKNPTAFYLCASSQGSNEQFFGPGTRLTVL.

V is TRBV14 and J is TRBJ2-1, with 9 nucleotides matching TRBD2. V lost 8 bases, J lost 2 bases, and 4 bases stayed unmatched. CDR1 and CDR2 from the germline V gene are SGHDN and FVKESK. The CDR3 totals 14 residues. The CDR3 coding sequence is TGTGCCAGCCGAACTAGCGGGCCCTACAATGAGCAGTTCTTC. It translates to CASRTSGPYNEQFF.

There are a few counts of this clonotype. The CDR3, as DNA: TGTGCCAGCAGTTTTAGGCTAGCGGGGGCCCAGAACACCGGGGAGCTGTTTTTT. It is translated as CASSFRLAGAQNTGELFF. The rearrangement links TRBV27 to TRBJ2-2, with 10 bases aligning to TRBD2. Losses at the gene ends were 3 bases for V and 1 base for J; bases not matched to a gene: 8. Germline lookup yields CDR1 MNHEY and CDR2 SMNVEV (reference sequence). The CDR3 totals 18 residues.

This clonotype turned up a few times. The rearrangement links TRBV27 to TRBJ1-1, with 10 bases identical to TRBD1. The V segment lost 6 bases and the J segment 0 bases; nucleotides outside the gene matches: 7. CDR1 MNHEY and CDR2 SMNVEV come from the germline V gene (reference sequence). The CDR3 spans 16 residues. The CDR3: CASRGQGSIMNTEAFF. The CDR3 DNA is TGTGCCAGCAGGGGACAGGGGAGTATTATGAACACTGAAGCTTTCTTT.

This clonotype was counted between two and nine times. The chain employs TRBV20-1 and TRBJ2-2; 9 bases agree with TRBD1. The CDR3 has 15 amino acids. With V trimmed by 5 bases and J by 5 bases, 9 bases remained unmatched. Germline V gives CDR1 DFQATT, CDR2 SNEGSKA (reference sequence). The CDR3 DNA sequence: TGCAGTGCTTGGATGGGGACAGGGAGAACCGGGGAGCTGTTTTTT. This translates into CSAWMGTGRTGELFF.